Given below is one TCR beta chain in context. The entry originates in a study of OX40 agonist ivuxolimab in advanced cancers. Study summary: Dose-escalation patients' cancers were hepatocellular carcinoma, melanoma, renal cell or head and neck cancer.

The CDR3 spans 15 residues. The germline V gene encodes CDR1 LNHDA and CDR2 SQIVND (reference sequence). The V and J ends lost 4 bases and 7 bases, in that order; junction bases with no gene match: 7. The repertoire was sequenced with immunoSEQ multiplex PCR; TCRdb's copy has only in-frame clones and lacks some. The sample carries tens of thousands of clones, 85% to 90% recorded once. The sample consisted of CD4+ or CD8+ T cells sorted from blood, taken in a trial of the OX40 agonist ivuxolimab. The chain carries TRBV19 and TRBJ2-3, with 11 bases lining up with TRBD2. This sequence was found in an adult with an advanced solid tumor such as melanoma, head and neck, liver or kidney cancer. The DNA of the CDR3 is TGTGCCAGTAGTACGGCCGGGACTAGCGGAAATACGCAGTATTTT. Translation: CASSTAGTSGNTQYF.